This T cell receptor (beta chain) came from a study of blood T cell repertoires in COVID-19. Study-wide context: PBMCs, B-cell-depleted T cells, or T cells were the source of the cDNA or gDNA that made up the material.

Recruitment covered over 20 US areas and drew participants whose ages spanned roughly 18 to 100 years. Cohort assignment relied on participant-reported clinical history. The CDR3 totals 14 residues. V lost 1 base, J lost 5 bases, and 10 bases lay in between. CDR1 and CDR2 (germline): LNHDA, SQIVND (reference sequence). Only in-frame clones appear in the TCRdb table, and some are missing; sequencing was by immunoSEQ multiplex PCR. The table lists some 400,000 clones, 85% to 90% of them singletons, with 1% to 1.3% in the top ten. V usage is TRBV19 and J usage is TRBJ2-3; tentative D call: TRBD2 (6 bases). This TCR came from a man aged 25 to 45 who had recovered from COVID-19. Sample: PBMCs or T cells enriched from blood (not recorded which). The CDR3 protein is CASSIAGVGDTQYF. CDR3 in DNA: TGTGCCAGTAGTATAGCGGGAGTGGGAGATACGCAGTATTTT.